This T cell receptor beta chain was sequenced for a study of CD4 T cells in relation to SARS-CoV-2 and coronaviruses. This CDR3 is built from 15 residues. Trimming took off 4 bases at V and 2 bases at J, with 16 bases between the two ends. The germline V gene encodes CDR1 SGHRS and CDR2 YFSETQ. Produced via immunoSEQ multiplex PCR; TCRdb's table is partial and in-frame only. The repertoire holds under 90,000 clones, approximately 95% seen once, with 0.2% to 0.25% in the top ten. Before the COVID-19 pandemic, during about 2010-2019, CD4+ T cells were taken from unexposed donors. The sample was naive CD4+ T cells from PBMCs. Subset here: naive CD4+ T cells isolated by negative enrichment. This chain joins TRBV5-1 and TRBJ2-7, with a possible D match to TRBD2 (6 bases). This receptor was taken from a human donor in good health. CDR3 sequence reads: CASSPQSSGPYEQYF. CDR3 nucleotide sequence: TGCGCCAGCAGCCCCCAGAGTAGCGGCCCCTACGAGCAGTACTTC.